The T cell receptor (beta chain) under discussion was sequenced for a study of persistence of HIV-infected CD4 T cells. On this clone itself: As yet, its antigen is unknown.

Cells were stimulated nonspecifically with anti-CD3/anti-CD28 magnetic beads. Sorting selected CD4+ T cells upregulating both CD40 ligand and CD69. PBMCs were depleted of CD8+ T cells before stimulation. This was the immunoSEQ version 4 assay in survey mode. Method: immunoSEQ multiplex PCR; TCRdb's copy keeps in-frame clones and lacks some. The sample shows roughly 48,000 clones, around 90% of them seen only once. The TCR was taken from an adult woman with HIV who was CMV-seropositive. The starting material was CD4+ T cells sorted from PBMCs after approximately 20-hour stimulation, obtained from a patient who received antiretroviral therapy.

The CDR3 region is CASSETSGNTIYF. The CDR3 DNA reads as TGTGCCAGCAGTGAAACCTCTGGAAACACCATATATTTT. The chain joins TRBV6-1 to TRBJ1-3; D ambiguous. The CDR3 runs 13 residues. Trimming took off 2 bases at V and 0 bases at J, with 2 bases between the two ends. Germline assignment: CDR1 MNHNS and CDR2 SASEGT.